This T cell receptor beta chain stems from a study of cytomegalovirus exposure and HLA in healthy donors (dated by TCRdb to about 2017). Concerning the study at large: A later analysis indicated that the 120 validation repertoires were generated on the platform also employed for the 670 or so repertoires of the first cohort. A separate validation cohort of roughly 130 different subjects was used in addition to the approximately 700-subject first cohort. The study aimed to test whether cataloging public T cell receptors could reveal signatures of past pathogen exposure. To predict cytomegalovirus infection status, the study combined high-throughput TCR immunosequencing, statistical association of individual TCRs with disease status, and machine learning. Points the paper makes about the study in general: In the study, about 150 TCR beta chains were listed as associated with cytomegalovirus. According to the authors, the approach could potentially be generalized to other disease states and immunological phenotypes. Of the cluster scores, approximately 95% were above 0 in a later analysis, which found that TCRs clustered in the first cohort also tended to co-occur in the 120 validation repertoires. In vitro tests confirmed that three of the cytomegalovirus-associated TCR beta chains recognize cytomegalovirus antigens. The validation cohort had no HLA typing available for a later analysis, so co-occurrence within that cohort was assessed over all 120 or so repertoires. While some public TCRs were present in many individuals, most TCR sequences turned up only very rarely across donors. In both the original and validation cohorts, the classifier was reported to diagnose cytomegalovirus status with high specificity and sensitivity.

In this sample, this clone turned up a few times. The antigen it binds to is not known. Per-base quality was not reported, and no clone a single base away is much larger than it. The donors were included in the validation cohort of approximately 130 subjects, a group kept apart from the 666-subject first cohort. The protocol used for the library was the immunoSEQ multiplex PCR assay. The source study handled its data this way. To diagnose cytomegalovirus status from the catalog of TCR beta chain sequences, a statistical classification framework was built. The table comes from immuneACCESS by way of TCRdb, which keeps in-frame sequences with V and J called. Part of the clones is missing from these tables; in studies checked, under half for an unresolved V gene and the rest for unknown reasons. The V and J calls and clone size were taken over from that table, and D and trimming were inferred from the DNA. This sample lists roughly 250,000 clones; approximately 86% were detected once. Roughly 1.2% of the sample goes to the ten largest clones.

This TCR came from a woman between 25 and 40 years old in good health and CMV-seropositive. Sequencing was carried out using PBMCs.

The CDR3 region reads CASSPGLVANTGELFF. DNA sequence: TGTGCCAGCAGCCCGGGACTTGTGGCGAACACCGGGGAGCTGTTTTTT. The chain couples TRBV7-9 to TRBJ2-2; TRBD2 is possibly the D segment (6 matching bases). The CDR3 runs 16 amino acids, cysteine and phenylalanine included. The sequence is cut down to CDR3 DNA, 48 bases in frame from base 1. V sheds 5 bases and J sheds 0 bases, leaving 13 bases between their ends. Via the germline V gene (reference sequence), CDR1 is SEHNR and CDR2 FQNEAQ.